This T cell receptor (beta chain) is drawn from a study of cytomegalovirus exposure and HLA in healthy donors (dated by TCRdb to the late 2010s). With respect to the entire study: In an earlier analysis of 587 of the donors, 276 Gb of sequence data and 100 million or so unique TCR beta sequences from 150 million to 200 million T cells were reported. Around 330 gigabases of sequencing data and approximately 91 million unique TCR sequences made up an early release that covered some 640 HLA-typed donors. Of the approximately 400 genotyped donors, roughly 80% fell in the genetic ancestry cluster associated with self-reported Caucasian donors. The study was designed to test whether signatures of past pathogen exposure could be identified by cataloging public T cell receptors. The study used immunosequencing to profile the T cell repertoires of some 600 subjects and linked those repertoires to cytomegalovirus serostatus. A separate validation cohort of some 130 different subjects was used in addition to the roughly 620-subject first cohort. High-throughput TCR immunosequencing, statistical association of individual TCRs with disease status, and machine learning were combined to predict cytomegalovirus infection status. A later analysis re-examined previously published TCR beta repertoires from roughly 720 donors and added high-resolution HLA genotyping to investigate patterns of TCR occurrence. Rather than using new phenotypic data, the later analysis identified candidate immune exposures from TCR beta sequences and from how often those sequences occurred across donors. An earlier analysis of about 620 of the donors applied high-throughput TCR beta sequencing to assess whether each TCR beta V gene segment acted as functional or pseudogenic. Alongside the repertoire data, information on donor age, sex, ethnicity and CMV serostatus was compiled. Genome-wide SNP genotypes for about three fifths of the roughly 670 donors were used in a later genetic analysis, which treated that subset as a discovery cohort. All discovery cohort repertoires had been generated using a single sequencing platform. HLA typing included class I and class II loci at four-digit resolution. Typing coverage varied by locus: roughly 620-640 donors for A, B, C, DRB1 and DQB1; approximately 520 for DQA1; more than 600 for DPA1; 450 to 480 for DPB1. Roughly five DR-DQ haplotypes were handled as single units for association and clustering, since linkage in the cohort was strong. Among some 410 genotyped donors of the cohort, an average of about 220,000 unique TCR beta nucleotide sequences was sequenced per donor, of which about 19% were non-productive. The paper's findings and limits, for the study overall: It was suggested by the authors that the approach could potentially be generalized to other disease states and immunological phenotypes. Sequencing depth was assumed to be roughly uniform across donors in the presence/absence analyses, though that assumption may not hold. The classifier was reported to diagnose cytomegalovirus status with high specificity and sensitivity in both the original cohort and the validation cohort. Correlated functional status among segregating V segments might be attributable to linkage disequilibrium, but an unknown experimental factor could not be ruled out. Across donors, most TCR sequences were observed very rarely, whereas some public TCRs were present in many individuals. According to a later genetic analysis, donors in an Asian-associated ancestry cluster had fewer N-insertions in productive TCRs than the approximately 690-donor mean. Because HLA typing was missing for some donors at each locus, association tests included only the typed subset. A further reported finding was that TCR beta sequences accurately predicted the HLA-A and HLA-B alleles for most subjects in the first cohort. The study listed 150 to 200 TCR beta chains as associated with cytomegalovirus. In an earlier analysis of around 500 of the donors, most TCR beta V segments appeared in productive rearrangements about 87% or about 30% of the time, broadly matching IMGT annotations. Some IMGT-functional V segments, including TRBV6-2 and TRBV6-3, could not be distinguished by the 87-base-pair reads and were therefore excluded. According to a later analysis, most CMV-associated TCR beta chains appeared to be HLA-restricted, and the HLA associations seemed to be driven largely by CMV exposure. A few of the identified cytomegalovirus-associated TCR beta chains were confirmed in vitro to be specific for cytomegalovirus antigens. According to a later analysis, TCR association rates differed among HLA loci, with DRB1 alleles showing the most associated TCRs and HLA-C alleles showing the fewest. An association between a missense DCLRE1C variant and V-gene and J-gene trimming of TCR beta chains was found in a later genetic analysis and replicated in an independent cohort. In this cohort, only TCR beta chains were sequenced, and detectable features were limited by the absence of alpha or paired-chain data. For the cohort, immune exposure information was limited to CMV serostatus. In a later analysis, HLA-associated TCR beta chains showed more clonal expansion and lower generation probabilities than non-associated chains that were equally common. Because counts were too low, more than 15 rarely observed V segments, including chromosome 9 orphons, were left out of the earlier analysis of 500 to 650 of the donors. At a false discovery rate of 0.05, a later analysis linked 16,951 TCR beta sequences to specific HLA alleles. According to a later analysis, parvovirus B19, influenza, CMV and Epstein-Barr virus appeared linked to several top co-occurrence clusters. When HLA alleles, especially DR and DQ, strongly co-occurred, TCR associations were difficult to assign to individual alleles. The sequencing pipeline was judged likely to have produced a cluster of highly shared sequence variants as a technical artifact.

Inclusive of the bounding cysteine and phenylalanine, the CDR3 is 14 residues long. The sequence is cut down to CDR3 DNA, 42 bases in frame from base 1. Trimming accounts for 6 bases at V and 3 bases at J, while the number of junction bases matched to no gene is 4. The germline V gene provides CDR1 SGHAT and CDR2 FQNNGV. As regards this clone: Its antigen is still unknown. Base-call qualities are not available, and no considerably larger clone is one nucleotide away.

The library relied on the immunoSEQ multiplex PCR assay. For the multiplex PCR, a mixture combining 60 forward primers for TCR Vbeta segments and 13 reverse primers for TCR Jbeta segments was used. A multiplex PCR assay on genomic DNA amplified the CDR3 region of rearranged TCR beta genes. Amplified TCR beta libraries were sequenced as 87-base-pair reads on the Illumina HiSeq System. In the source study's methods: Across the 640 or so repertoires, a later analysis counted 60 million to 90 million unique TCR beta chains, about 10 million of which were shared by at least two donors. A nearest-neighbor algorithm error-corrected the raw reads and collapsed the reads into unique sequences, merging closely related sequences to remove PCR and sequencing errors. Alignment of CDR3 sequences to IMGT reference sequences was used to assign V, D and J gene segments. For a sequence to be retained, a match of at least six nucleotides to both a V gene segment and a J gene segment was required. A rearrangement counted as productive if the CDR3 had no stop codons and remained in frame with V and J, and every other rearrangement counted as non-productive. CDR3 was defined according to IMGT convention as the region running from the second conserved V-encoded cysteine to the conserved J-encoded phenylalanine. In an earlier analysis of around 640 of the donors, sequences lacking an unambiguous match to a single V gene segment were excluded. An earlier analysis of some 610 of the donors called V segments functional above 56.7% productive rearrangements and segregating when the between-donor standard deviation exceeded 5%. A statistical classification framework was built for diagnosing cytomegalovirus status from the catalog of TCR beta chain sequences. V and J gene assignment, in a later analysis, came from comparing TCR nucleotide sequences with IMGT/GENE-DB human TR gene sequences. The TCRdist pipeline was used in a later analysis to assign CDR3 sequences and most-parsimonious VDJ recombination scenarios. In a later analysis, each TCR beta chain was defined by its CDR3 amino acid sequence together with its V-gene family, and reads lacking a unique V-gene family were excluded. To address suspected cross-contamination and a sequencing artifact, a later analysis removed over 500 highly shared, low-generation-probability nucleotide sequences. For each public chain, a later analysis derived a clonal expansion index from normalized ranks of inferred template counts within each repertoire. In a later analysis, generation probabilities were computed with a VDJ recombination model fitted to out-of-frame rearrangements, and the resulting probabilities were checked against IGoR. In a later analysis, hypergeometric tests were used to score TCR-TCR, TCR-HLA and TCR-CMV co-occurrence, with a repertoire-size bias correction applied to TCR pairs. A later analysis estimated false discovery rates by permuting HLA or CMV assignments 20 times. A later analysis grouped co-occurring TCRs with DBSCAN, adding TCRdist sequence similarity when clustering within HLA-allele-positive subsets. Repertoires with fewer than 30,000 or more than 120,000 public chains were left out of co-occurrence clustering, as were four to six repertoires with anomalous nucleotide sharing. The source is immuneACCESS, and TCRdb retained only in-frame sequences with V and J called. Part of the clones is not carried over; for the studies checked, unresolved V genes explain less than half of this, and the remainder is unexplained. The V and J calls and clone size come from that table; D and trimming were worked out from the DNA. Across this sample there are about 83,000 clones, with more than 70% seen only once. The ten top clones hold 3.5% to 5% of the sample.

The cohort comprised 550 to 700 healthy bone marrow donors. At the time of sampling, all cohort members were nominally healthy, though unrecorded immune exposures were likely present. The donor tested CMV seronegative, placing the donor among the roughly 400 seronegative members of the cohort. A peripheral blood sample was provided by each donor, and peripheral blood mononuclear cells were used for TCR beta sequencing. Genomic DNA was extracted from the blood cell samples with the Qiagen DNeasy Blood Extraction Kit. Sequences were obtained from PBMCs. This clonotype originated in a man in his fifties or sixties in good health and CMV-seronegative. This receptor chain uses TRBV11-2 and TRBJ2-7, with 11 bases aligning to TRBD1. At the DNA level, the sequence is TGTGCCAGCAGGGGACAGGGGGTCTACTACGAGCAGTACTTC. This is translated as CASRGQGVYYEQYF.